This entry lists 10 T cell receptor beta chains sequenced from one sample in a study of shared clonotypes between healthy human individuals. Sequencing used immunoSEQ multiplex PCR; TCRdb keeps in-frame clones, though not all of them. The table records around 1.6 million clones, 95% to 99% of them present only once. The sample consisted of naive CD4+ T cells sorted from blood. Sample subset: CD45RA+ positively selected. The source is a man aged 25-45 years in good health.

V usage is TRBV19 and J usage is TRBJ1-2, with D uncertain. Trimming pared 3 bases from V and 2 bases from J, leaving 4 bases between. Looked up from germline, CDR1 is LNHDA and CDR2 is SQIVND (reference sequence). CDR3 size: 12 residues. Here the CDR3 reads CASSIFNYGYTF. The CDR3 coding sequence is TGTGCCAGTAGTATTTTCAACTATGGCTACACCTTC.

The DNA of the CDR3 is TGTGCCAGCAGACCTTCCGGGACAGCCTTCAATGAGCAGTTCTTC. This translates into CASRPSGTAFNEQFF. The rearrangement joins TRBV28 to TRBJ2-1; TRBD1 matches at 7 bases. CDR3 length equals 15 residues. V gave up 6 bases and J gave up 6 bases; unmatched junction bases: 11. CDR1 and CDR2 from the germline V gene are MDHEN and SYDVKM.

To note about this clone: Other DNA sequences within the sample encode an identical CDR3. V gene TRBV5-1 combines with J gene TRBJ2-5; TRBD2 matches at 7 bases. V shed 1 base, J shed 3 bases, and the junction held 3 bases outside the gene matches. Germline V CDR1 and CDR2: SGHRS, YFSETQ. The CDR3 totals 14 residues. CDR3 in DNA: TGCGCCAGCAGCTTGCCTAGCGGAGAAGAGACCCAGTACTTC. Protein sequence: CASSLPSGEETQYF.

J is TRBJ1-4 and V is TRBV5-1; 9 bases fit TRBD1. This CDR3 has 16 residues. CDR1 and CDR2 (germline): SGHRS, YFSETQ. V gave up 2 bases and J gave up 0 bases; unmatched junction bases: 2. The CDR3 sequence is CASSFGQGTTNEKLFF. CDR3 DNA sequence: TGCGCCAGCAGCTTTGGACAGGGGACAACTAATGAAAAACTGTTTTTT.

This clone showed up just once. This chain connects TRBV5-1 to TRBJ2-7; TRBD1 might be the D (5 bases). Per germline, CDR1 SGHRS and CDR2 YFSETQ. Trimming pared 0 bases from V and 9 bases from J, leaving 19 bases between. CDR3 size: 15 residues. The CDR3 DNA is TGCGCCAGCAGCTTGGCCCAGGGTAGGGCCACGGGGCAGTACTTC. Translating gives CASSLAQGRATGQYF. Full variable domain (outside the CDR3, taken from reference TRBV5-1 and TRBJ2-7): KAGVTQTPRYLIKTRGQQVTLSCSPISGHRSVSWYQQTPGQGLQFLFEYFSETQRNKGNFPGRFSGRQFSNSRSEMNVSTLELGDSALYLCASSLAQGRATGQYFGPGTRLTVT.

The chain couples TRBV6-5 to TRBJ2-5; 7 nucleotides match TRBD2. This CDR3 spans 13 amino acids. After removal of 6 bases from V and 5 bases from J, the junction contained 6 bases not matched to a gene. Looked up from germline, CDR1 is MNHEY and CDR2 is SVGAGI. As DNA, the CDR3 is TGTGCCAGCAGAAACGGGGGGTCGGAGACCCAGTACTTC. Translated, it gives CASRNGGSETQYF.

The chain couples TRBV30 to TRBJ1-1, with TRBD1 identical over 7 bases. This CDR3 contains 13 residues. Germline CDR1 and CDR2: GTSNPN and SVGIG (reference sequence). The V segment lost 1 base and the J segment 5 bases; nucleotides outside the gene matches: 4. CDR3 sequence (DNA): TGTGCCTGGAGTGGGCAGGGGGATACTGAAGCTTTCTTT. Translating it yields CAWSGQGDTEAFF.

The chain employs TRBV7-8 and TRBJ1-5; 12 nucleotides agree with TRBD1. The germline V gene has CDR1 SGHVS and CDR2 FQNEAQ. This CDR3 has 20 residues. Trimming cost V 1 base and J 2 bases; bases outside gene matches: 12. This CDR3 is CASSLGPGQGAVGGNQPQHF. Written as DNA, the CDR3 is TGTGCCAGCAGCTTAGGGCCGGGACAGGGGGCTGTAGGTGGCAATCAGCCCCAGCATTTT.

J is TRBJ2-7 and V is TRBV5-5, with D possibly TRBD1 on 5 matching bases. This CDR3 contains 13 residues. The germline gives CDR1 SGHKS, CDR2 YYEKEE (reference sequence). With 5 bases removed from V and 2 bases from J, the gap between germline ends came to 11 bases. The CDR3 sequence: CASSQGFPYEQYF. The DNA for the CDR3 is TGTGCCAGCAGTCAGGGATTTCCCTACGAGCAGTACTTC.

This chain links TRBV4-3 with TRBJ2-7; perhaps D is TRBD1 or TRBD2 (5 bases each). The CDR3 is made up of 15 amino acids. V lost 1 base and J lost 5, with 15 bases in between. The germline gives CDR1 LGHNA, CDR2 YSLEER. CDR3 in DNA: TGCGCCAGCAGCCAAGGTTTCGGGGCGGGCCACGAGCAGTACTTC. It is translated as CASSQGFGAGHEQYF.